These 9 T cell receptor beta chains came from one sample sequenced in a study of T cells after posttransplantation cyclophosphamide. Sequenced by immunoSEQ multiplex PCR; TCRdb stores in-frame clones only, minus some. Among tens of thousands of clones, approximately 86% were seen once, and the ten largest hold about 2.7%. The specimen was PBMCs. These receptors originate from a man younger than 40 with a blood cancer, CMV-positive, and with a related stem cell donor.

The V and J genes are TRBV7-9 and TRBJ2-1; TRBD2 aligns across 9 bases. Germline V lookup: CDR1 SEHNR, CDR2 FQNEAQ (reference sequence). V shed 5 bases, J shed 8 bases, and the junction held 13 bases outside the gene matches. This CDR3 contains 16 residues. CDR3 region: CASSDTFSGSFDEQFF. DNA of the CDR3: TGTGCCAGCAGCGATACATTTAGCGGGAGCTTTGATGAGCAGTTCTTC.

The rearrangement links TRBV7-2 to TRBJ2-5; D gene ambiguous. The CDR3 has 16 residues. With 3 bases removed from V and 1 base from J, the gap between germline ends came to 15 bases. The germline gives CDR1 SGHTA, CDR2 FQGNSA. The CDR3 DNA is TGTGCCAGCAGCTTTTACGGCACAGCTACCCAAGAGACCCAGTACTTC. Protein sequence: CASSFYGTATQETQYF.

CDR3 amino acids: CASSPRYSGSSYEQYF. CDR3 DNA sequence: TGCGCCAGCAGCCCCCGATATAGCGGAAGCTCCTACGAGCAGTACTTC. This chain links TRBV4-1 with TRBJ2-7; D is perhaps TRBD2 (6 bases). Germline V gene data show CDR1 as MGHRA and CDR2 as YSYEKL. Trimming stripped 4 bases from V and 0 bases from J, with 16 bases between. The CDR3 has 16 amino acids.

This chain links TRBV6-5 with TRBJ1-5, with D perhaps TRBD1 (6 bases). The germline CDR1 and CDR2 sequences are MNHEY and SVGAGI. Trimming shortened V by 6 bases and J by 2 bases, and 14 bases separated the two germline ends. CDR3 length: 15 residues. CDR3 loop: CASSRSAGGNQPQHF. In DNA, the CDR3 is TGTGCCAGCAGCCGTTCCGCAGGGGGCAATCAGCCCCAGCATTTT.

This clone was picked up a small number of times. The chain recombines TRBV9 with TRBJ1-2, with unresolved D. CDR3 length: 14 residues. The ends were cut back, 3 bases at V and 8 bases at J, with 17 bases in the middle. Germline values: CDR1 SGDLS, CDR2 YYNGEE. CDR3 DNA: TGTGCCAGCAGCGCCACGGACTTCGTCGGCGGCTACACCTTC. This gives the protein CASSATDFVGGYTF.

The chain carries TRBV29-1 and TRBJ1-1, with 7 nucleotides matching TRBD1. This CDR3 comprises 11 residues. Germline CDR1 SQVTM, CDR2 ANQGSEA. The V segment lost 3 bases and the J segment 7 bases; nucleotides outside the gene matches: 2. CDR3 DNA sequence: TGCAGCGTTGAGCGGGACAGTGAAGCTTTCTTT. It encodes CSVERDSEAFF.

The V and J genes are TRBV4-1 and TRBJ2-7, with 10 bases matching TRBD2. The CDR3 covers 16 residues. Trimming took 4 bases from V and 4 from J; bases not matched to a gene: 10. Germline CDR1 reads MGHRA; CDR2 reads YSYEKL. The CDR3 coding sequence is TGCGCCAGCAGCCTATCAGGACTAGCGGAAGCATACGAGCAGTACTTC. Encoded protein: CASSLSGLAEAYEQYF.

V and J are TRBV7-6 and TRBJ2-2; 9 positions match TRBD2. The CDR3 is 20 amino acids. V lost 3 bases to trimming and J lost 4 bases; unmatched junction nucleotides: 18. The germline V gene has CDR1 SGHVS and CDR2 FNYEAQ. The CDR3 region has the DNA TGTGCCAGCAGCTTCCGGGGGGCTAGCGGGACTCCAAGAGGCACCGGGGAGCTGTTTTTT. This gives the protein CASSFRGASGTPRGTGELFF. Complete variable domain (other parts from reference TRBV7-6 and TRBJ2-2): GAGVSQSPRYKVTKRGQDVALRCDPISGHVSLYWYRQALGQGPEFLTYFNYEAQQDKSGLPNDRFSAERPEGSISTLTIQRTEQRDSAMYRCASSFRGASGTPRGTGELFFGEGSRLTVL.

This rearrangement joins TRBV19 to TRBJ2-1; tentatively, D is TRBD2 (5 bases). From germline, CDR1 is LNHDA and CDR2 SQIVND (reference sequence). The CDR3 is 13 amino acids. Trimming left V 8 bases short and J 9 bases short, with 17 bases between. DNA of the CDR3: TGTGCCAGTTGCACCGCACCCCGGGGTGAGCAGTTCTTC. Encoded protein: CASCTAPRGEQFF.